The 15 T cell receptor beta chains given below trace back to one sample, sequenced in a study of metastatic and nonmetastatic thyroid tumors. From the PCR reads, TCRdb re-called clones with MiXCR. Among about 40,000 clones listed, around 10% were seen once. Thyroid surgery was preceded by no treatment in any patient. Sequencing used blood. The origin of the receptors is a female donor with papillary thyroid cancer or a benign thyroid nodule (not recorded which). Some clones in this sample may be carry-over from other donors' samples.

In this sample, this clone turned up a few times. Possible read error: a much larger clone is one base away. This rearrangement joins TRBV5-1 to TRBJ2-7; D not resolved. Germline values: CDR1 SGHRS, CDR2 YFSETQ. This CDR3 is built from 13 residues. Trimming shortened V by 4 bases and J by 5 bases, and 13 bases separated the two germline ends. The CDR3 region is CASSPVLRNEQYF. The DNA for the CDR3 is TGCGCCAGCAGCCCGGTACTCCGTAACGAGCAGTACTTC.

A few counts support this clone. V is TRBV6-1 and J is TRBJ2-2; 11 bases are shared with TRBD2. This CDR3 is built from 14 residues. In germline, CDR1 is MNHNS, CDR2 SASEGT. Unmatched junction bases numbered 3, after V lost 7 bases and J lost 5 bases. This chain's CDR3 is CASKGLADTGELFF. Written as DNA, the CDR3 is TGTGCCAGCAAGGGACTAGCGGATACCGGGGAGCTGTTTTTT.

CDR3 loop: CSAIGLAGNSYEQYF. DNA of the CDR3: TGCAGTGCTATAGGGTTAGCGGGGAACTCCTACGAGCAGTACTTC. This chain uses TRBV20-1 with TRBJ2-7; 8 bases map to TRBD2. After removal of 4 bases from V and 0 bases from J, the junction contained 8 bases not matched to a gene. Germline CDR1 reads DFQATT; CDR2 reads SNEGSKA (reference sequence). The CDR3 runs 15 residues.

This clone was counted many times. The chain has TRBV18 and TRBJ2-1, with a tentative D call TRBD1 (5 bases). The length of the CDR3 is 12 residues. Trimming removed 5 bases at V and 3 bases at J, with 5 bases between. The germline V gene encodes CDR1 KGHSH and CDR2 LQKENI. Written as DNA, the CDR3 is TGTGCCAGCTCAAGGGGCTACAATGAGCAGTTCTTC. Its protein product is CASSRGYNEQFF.

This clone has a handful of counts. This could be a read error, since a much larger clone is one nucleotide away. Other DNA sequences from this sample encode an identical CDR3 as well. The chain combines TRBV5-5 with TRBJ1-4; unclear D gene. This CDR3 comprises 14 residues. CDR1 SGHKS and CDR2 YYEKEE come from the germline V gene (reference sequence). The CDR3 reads CASSSGSVGEKLFF. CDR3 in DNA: TGTGCCAGCAGCTCCGGCTCCGTAGGTGAAAAACTGTTCTTT.

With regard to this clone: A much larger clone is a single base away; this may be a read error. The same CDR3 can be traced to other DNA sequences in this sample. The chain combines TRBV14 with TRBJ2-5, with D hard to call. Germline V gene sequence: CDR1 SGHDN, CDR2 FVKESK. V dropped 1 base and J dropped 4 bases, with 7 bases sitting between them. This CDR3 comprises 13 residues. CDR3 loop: CASSQGGVETQYF. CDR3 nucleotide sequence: TGTGCCAGCAGCCAAGGTGGCGTAGAGACCCAGTACTTC.

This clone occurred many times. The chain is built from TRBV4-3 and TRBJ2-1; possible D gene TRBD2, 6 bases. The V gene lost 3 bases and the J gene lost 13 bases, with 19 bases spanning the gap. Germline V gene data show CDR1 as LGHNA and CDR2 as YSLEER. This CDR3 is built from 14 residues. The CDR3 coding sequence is TGCGCCAGCAGCCATCGATGGGTGGGGACTGTTCAGTTCTTC. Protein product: CASSHRWVGTVQFF.

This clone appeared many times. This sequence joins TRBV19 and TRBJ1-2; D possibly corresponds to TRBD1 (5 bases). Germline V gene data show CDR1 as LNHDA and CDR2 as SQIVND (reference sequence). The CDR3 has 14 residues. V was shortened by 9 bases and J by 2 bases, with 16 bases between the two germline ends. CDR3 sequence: CASYFSGQNYGYTF. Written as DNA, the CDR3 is TGTGCCAGCTATTTCTCGGGGCAGAACTATGGCTACACCTTC.

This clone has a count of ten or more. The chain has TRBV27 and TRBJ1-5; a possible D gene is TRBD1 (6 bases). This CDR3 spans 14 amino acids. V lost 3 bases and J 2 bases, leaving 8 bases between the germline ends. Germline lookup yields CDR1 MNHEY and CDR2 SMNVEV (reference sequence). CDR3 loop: CASSLSGGNQPQHF. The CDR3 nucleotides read TGTGCCAGCAGTTTGTCAGGGGGCAATCAGCCCCAGCATTTT.

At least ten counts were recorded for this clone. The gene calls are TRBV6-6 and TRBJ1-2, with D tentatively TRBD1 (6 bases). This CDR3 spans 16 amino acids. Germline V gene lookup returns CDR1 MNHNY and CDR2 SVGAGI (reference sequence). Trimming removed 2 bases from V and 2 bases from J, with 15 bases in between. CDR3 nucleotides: TGTGCCAGCAGTTACCTCCAGGGGAGAGAGAACTATGGCTACACCTTC. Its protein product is CASSYLQGRENYGYTF.

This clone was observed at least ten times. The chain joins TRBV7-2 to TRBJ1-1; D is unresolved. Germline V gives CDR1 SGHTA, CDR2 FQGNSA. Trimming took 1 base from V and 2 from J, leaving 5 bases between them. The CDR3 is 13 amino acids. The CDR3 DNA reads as TGTGCCAGCAGCTTAGTGGAAAACACTGAAGCTTTCTTT. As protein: CASSLVENTEAFF. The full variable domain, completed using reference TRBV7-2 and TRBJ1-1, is GAGVSQSPSNKVTEKGKDVELRCDPISGHTALYWYRQSLGQGLEFLIYFQGNSAPDKSGLPSDRFSAERTGGSVSTLTIQRTQQEDSAVYLCASSLVENTEAFFGQGTRLTVV.

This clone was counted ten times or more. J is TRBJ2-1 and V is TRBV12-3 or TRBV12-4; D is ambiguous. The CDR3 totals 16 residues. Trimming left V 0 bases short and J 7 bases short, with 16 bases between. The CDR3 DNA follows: TGTGCCAGCAGTTTAGCGAGGAGAGAATCCGGTAATGAGCAGTTCTTC. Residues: CASSLARRESGNEQFF.

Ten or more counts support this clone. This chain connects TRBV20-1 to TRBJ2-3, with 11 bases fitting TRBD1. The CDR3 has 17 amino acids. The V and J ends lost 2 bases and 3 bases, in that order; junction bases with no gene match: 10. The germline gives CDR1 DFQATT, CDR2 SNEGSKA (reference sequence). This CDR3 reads CSARSSTGTGGTDTQYF. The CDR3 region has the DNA TGCAGTGCTAGAAGCTCCACCGGGACAGGGGGGACAGATACGCAGTATTTT.

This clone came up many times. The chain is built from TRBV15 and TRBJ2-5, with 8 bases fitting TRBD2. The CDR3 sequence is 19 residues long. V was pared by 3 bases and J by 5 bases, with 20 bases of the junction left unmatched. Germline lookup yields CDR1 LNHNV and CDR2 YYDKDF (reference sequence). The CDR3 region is CATSSESPGLVTARETQYF. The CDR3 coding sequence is TGTGCCACCAGCAGTGAGAGCCCGGGACTAGTAACGGCACGGGAGACCCAGTACTTC.

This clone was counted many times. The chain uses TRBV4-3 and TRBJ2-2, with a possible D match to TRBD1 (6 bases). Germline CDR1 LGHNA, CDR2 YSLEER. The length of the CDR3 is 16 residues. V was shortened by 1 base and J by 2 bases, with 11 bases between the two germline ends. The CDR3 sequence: CASSQVRGRNTGELFF. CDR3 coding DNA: TGCGCCAGCAGCCAAGTCAGGGGAAGAAACACCGGGGAGCTGTTTTTT.